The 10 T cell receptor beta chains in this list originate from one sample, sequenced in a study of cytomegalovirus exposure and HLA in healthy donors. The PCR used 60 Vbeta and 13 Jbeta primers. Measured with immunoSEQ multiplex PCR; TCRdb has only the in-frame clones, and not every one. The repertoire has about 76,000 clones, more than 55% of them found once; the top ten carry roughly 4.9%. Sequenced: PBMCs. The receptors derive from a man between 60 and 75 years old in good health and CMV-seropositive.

As DNA, the CDR3 is TGTGCTAGTGGTTTGATAACAGATACGCAGTATTTT. Translated, it gives CASGLITDTQYF. J is TRBJ2-3 and V is TRBV12-5; no clear D gene. The germline V and J ends were trimmed by 2 bases and 3 bases, with 3 bases remaining between them. CDR1 and CDR2 from the germline V gene are LGHNT and FRNRAP. This CDR3 contains 12 residues.

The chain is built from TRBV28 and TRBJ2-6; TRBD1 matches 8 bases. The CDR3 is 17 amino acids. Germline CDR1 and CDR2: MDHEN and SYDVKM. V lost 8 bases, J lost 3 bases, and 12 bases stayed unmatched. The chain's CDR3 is CASRRTGTSVGANVLTF. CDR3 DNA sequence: TGTGCCAGCCGAAGGACAGGGACCTCTGTTGGGGCCAACGTCCTGACTTTC.

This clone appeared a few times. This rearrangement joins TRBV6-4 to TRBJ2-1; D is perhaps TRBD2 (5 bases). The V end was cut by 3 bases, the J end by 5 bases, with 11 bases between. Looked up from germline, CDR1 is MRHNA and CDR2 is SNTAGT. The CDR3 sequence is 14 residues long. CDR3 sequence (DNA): TGTGCCAGCAGTGAAGAGGGAGCTGACAATGAGCAGTTCTTC. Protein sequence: CASSEEGADNEQFF.

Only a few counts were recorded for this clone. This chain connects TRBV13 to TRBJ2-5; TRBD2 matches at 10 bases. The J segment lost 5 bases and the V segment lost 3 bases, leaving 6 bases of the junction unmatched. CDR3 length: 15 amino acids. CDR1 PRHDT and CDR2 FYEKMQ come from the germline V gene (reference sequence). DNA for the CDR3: TGTGCCAGCAGCTTGGGACTAGCGCTTGGGGAGACCCAGTACTTC. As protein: CASSLGLALGETQYF.

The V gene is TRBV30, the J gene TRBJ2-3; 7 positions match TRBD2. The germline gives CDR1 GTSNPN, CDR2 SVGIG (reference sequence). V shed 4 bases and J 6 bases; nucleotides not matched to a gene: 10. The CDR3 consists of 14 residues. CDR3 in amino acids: CAWTGLPGQDTQYF. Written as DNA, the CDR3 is TGTGCCTGGACGGGACTACCCGGCCAGGATACGCAGTATTTT.

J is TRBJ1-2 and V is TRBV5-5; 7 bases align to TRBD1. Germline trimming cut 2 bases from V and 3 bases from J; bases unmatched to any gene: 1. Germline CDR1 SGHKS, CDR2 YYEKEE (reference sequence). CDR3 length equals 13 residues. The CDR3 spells CASSFTGDYGYTF. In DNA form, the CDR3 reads TGTGCCAGCAGCTTTACAGGGGACTATGGCTACACCTTC. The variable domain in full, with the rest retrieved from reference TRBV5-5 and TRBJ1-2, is DAGVTQSPTHLIKTRGQQVTLRCSPISGHKSVSWYQQVLGQGPQFIFQYYEKEERGRGNFPDRFSARQFPNYSSELNVNALLLGDSALYLCASSFTGDYGYTFGSGTRLTVV.

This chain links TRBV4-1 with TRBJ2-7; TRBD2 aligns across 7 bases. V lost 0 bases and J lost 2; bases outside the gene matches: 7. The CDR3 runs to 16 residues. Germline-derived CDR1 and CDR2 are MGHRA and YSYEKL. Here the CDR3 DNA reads TGCGCCAGCAGCCAAGATCAGTACGGACTAGCCTACGAGCAGTACTTC. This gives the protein CASSQDQYGLAYEQYF.

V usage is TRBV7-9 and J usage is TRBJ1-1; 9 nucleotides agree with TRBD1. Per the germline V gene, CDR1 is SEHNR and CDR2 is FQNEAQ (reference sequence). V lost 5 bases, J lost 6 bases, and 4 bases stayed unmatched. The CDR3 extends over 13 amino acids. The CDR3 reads CASSRTGGPEAFF. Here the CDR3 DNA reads TGTGCCAGCAGCCGTACAGGGGGCCCTGAAGCTTTCTTT.

In DNA form, the CDR3 reads TGTGCCAGCAGCTTCCCCGGTCAGCCCCAGCATTTT. Translating gives CASSFPGQPQHF. The V call is TRBV7-9, the J call TRBJ1-5; D unresolved. V lost 3 bases and J lost 6, with 6 bases in between. The CDR3 runs to 12 residues. Germline V CDR1 and CDR2: SEHNR, FQNEAQ (reference sequence).

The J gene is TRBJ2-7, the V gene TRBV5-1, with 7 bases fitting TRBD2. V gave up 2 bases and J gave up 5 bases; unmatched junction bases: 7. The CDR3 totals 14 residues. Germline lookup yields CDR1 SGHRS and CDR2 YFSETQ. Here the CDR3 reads CASSFSGRVDEQYF. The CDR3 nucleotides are TGCGCCAGCAGCTTTTCGGGGAGGGTGGACGAGCAGTACTTC.